This TCR beta chain was observed in a study of shared clonotypes between healthy human individuals. General study points: A small donor pool kept down the genetic and exposure-history diversity that was represented.

Trimming removed 0 bases from V and 4 bases from J, with 6 bases in between. From germline, CDR1 is KGHSH and CDR2 LQKENI. The CDR3 is made up of 14 amino acids. Generated by immunoSEQ multiplex PCR, the TCRdb table keeps only in-frame clones and is missing some. The sample lists about 480,000 clones, roughly 78% occurring once. As for this clone: The antigen is not known.

Input material: PBMCs. This sequence originates from a woman aged 40-49 years in good health. Some clones in this sample may be carry-over from other donors' samples. V is TRBV18 and J is TRBJ2-2; D not certain. The CDR3: CASSPPVTTGELFF. Here the CDR3 DNA reads TGTGCCAGCTCACCACCGGTCACCACCGGGGAGCTGTTTTTT.